The 31 T cell receptor beta chains below all came from one sample that was sequenced in a study of cytomegalovirus exposure and HLA in healthy donors. In the PCR, 60 Vbeta and 13 Jbeta primers were used. The protocol was immunoSEQ multiplex PCR, while the TCRdb copy is restricted to in-frame clones and leaves out a portion. The table includes roughly 200,000 clones, roughly 90% detected once. The source material was PBMCs. The receptors were gathered from a woman aged 30 to 39 in good health and CMV-seronegative.

The CDR3 region is CASSESAGGSNQPQHF. Written as DNA, the CDR3 is TGCGCCAGCAGTGAGTCGGCAGGAGGTAGCAATCAGCCCCAGCATTTT. The genes are TRBV10-2 and TRBJ1-5, with D unresolved. This CDR3 is 16 amino acids long. Trimming shortened V by 0 bases and J by 0 bases, and 9 bases separated the two germline ends. CDR1 is WSHSY and CDR2 is SAAADI in the germline V gene.

This clone has only a few counts. The chain couples TRBV5-4 to TRBJ2-1; TRBD1 matches at 9 bases. The V gene end was trimmed by 3 bases and the J gene end by 9 bases; junction bases not matched to a gene: 4. The CDR3 covers 13 residues. The germline V gene encodes CDR1 SGHNT and CDR2 YYREEE (reference sequence). The CDR3 region is CASSSNRGLEQFF. In DNA form, the CDR3 reads TGTGCCAGCAGCTCAAACAGGGGGCTTGAGCAGTTCTTC.

The V and J genes are TRBV29-1 and TRBJ2-7, with 12 bases that match TRBD2. This CDR3 region has 13 residues. V gave up 6 bases and J gave up 2 bases; unmatched junction bases: 2. Germline V gene lookup returns CDR1 SQVTM and CDR2 ANQGSEA. This CDR3 is CSVRTSGAYEQYF. In DNA, the CDR3 is TGCAGCGTCCGGACTAGCGGGGCCTACGAGCAGTACTTC.

To note about this clone: The junction departs from germline at one end; a sequencing error may be responsible. The V call is TRBV14, the J call TRBJ2-7; possible D gene TRBD2, 5 bases. Germline assignment: CDR1 SGHDN and CDR2 FVKESK. This CDR3 spans 14 amino acids. The CDR3 is CASSRIGLGYGQYF. The CDR3 region has the DNA TGTGCCAGCAGCCGAATAGGACTTGGTTACGGGCAGTACTTC.

The V and J genes are TRBV7-2 and TRBJ2-2; TRBD2 is a possible D gene (6 bases). Trimming took off 2 bases at V and 4 bases at J, with 17 bases between the two ends. CDR1 SGHTA and CDR2 FQGNSA come from the germline V gene. The CDR3 sequence is 17 residues long. CDR3 region: CASSLRSGPQTTGELFF. DNA of the CDR3: TGTGCCAGCAGCTTACGTAGCGGTCCACAGACCACCGGGGAGCTGTTTTTT.

A few counts support this clone. The rearrangement joins TRBV5-1 to TRBJ2-7; 9 bases agree with TRBD2. V was pared by 7 bases and J by 6 bases, with 17 bases of the junction left unmatched. Looked up from germline, CDR1 is SGHRS and CDR2 is YFSETQ. The CDR3 contains 16 residues. The CDR3 coding sequence is TGCGCCAGCGCCGACCCTCGCGGGAGGGGGCTAAGCGAGCAGTACTTC. Its protein product is CASADPRGRGLSEQYF.

This clone was seen once. The chain joins TRBV6-1 to TRBJ2-5; possibly TRBD1 for D (6 bases). The ends were cut back, 5 bases at V and 5 bases at J, with 15 bases in the middle. The germline V gene encodes CDR1 MNHNS and CDR2 SASEGT. The CDR3 sequence is 14 residues long. CDR3 loop: CASSSTGLRETQYF. As DNA, the CDR3 is TGTGCCAGCAGTTCTACAGGGTTGCGGGAGACCCAGTACTTC.

The chain couples TRBV5-1 to TRBJ2-7, with TRBD1 matching over 7 bases. Germline CDR1 is SGHRS and CDR2 is YFSETQ. CDR3 size: 16 residues. Trimming took 0 bases from V and 2 from J; bases not matched to a gene: 8. CDR3 sequence: CASSLARMQGAYEQYF. The DNA for the CDR3 is TGCGCCAGCAGCTTGGCTAGAATGCAGGGGGCCTACGAGCAGTACTTC.

The chain links TRBV14 to TRBJ2-7, with D possibly being TRBD2 (6 bases). The CDR3 sequence is 15 residues long. Trimming stripped 5 bases from V and 3 bases from J, with 17 bases between. Germline CDR1 is SGHDN and CDR2 is FVKESK. CDR3 sequence reads: CASSFRLRGNYEQYF. As DNA, the CDR3 is TGTGCCAGCAGCTTCCGCCTCCGGGGGAACTACGAGCAGTACTTC.

The chain combines TRBV5-1 with TRBJ2-5; D gene uncertain. Between the trimmed V and J ends, which lost 0 bases and 5 bases, there was a span of 5 bases. Germline values: CDR1 SGHRS, CDR2 YFSETQ. The CDR3 runs to 12 residues. The CDR3 region is CASSLVRETQYF. Written as DNA, the CDR3 is TGCGCCAGCAGCTTGGTGCGGGAGACCCAGTACTTC.

The CDR3 loop is CAIAGEGEAFF. DNA of the CDR3: TGTGCCATCGCAGGGGAGGGTGAAGCTTTCTTT. This chain uses TRBV10-3 with TRBJ1-1, with D perhaps TRBD1 (6 bases). Germline V gene lookup returns CDR1 ENHRY and CDR2 SYGVKD. V dropped 8 bases and J dropped 7 bases, with 11 bases sitting between them. The CDR3 has 11 residues.

The J gene is TRBJ1-5, the V gene TRBV10-3; possibly TRBD1 for D (6 bases). V was pared by 1 base and J by 6 bases, with 13 bases between. The germline V gene encodes CDR1 ENHRY and CDR2 SYGVKD. The CDR3 runs to 15 residues. This chain's CDR3 is CAISEYRDTLQPQHF. CDR3 in DNA: TGTGCCATCAGTGAGTACCGGGACACCCTTCAGCCCCAGCATTTT.

This chain uses TRBV29-1 with TRBJ2-1; 15 bases agree with TRBD2. Germline-derived CDR1 and CDR2 are SQVTM and ANQGSEA. V lost 3 bases and J lost 8; bases outside the gene matches: 11. The CDR3 consists of 17 residues. This CDR3 reads CSVEGLAGGGGVDEQFF. CDR3 DNA sequence: TGCAGCGTTGAGGGACTAGCGGGAGGAGGGGGTGTCGATGAGCAGTTCTTC.

The CDR3 DNA reads TGTGCCAGCAGCTTAGGCGGACTCGAGACCCAGTACTTC. Protein sequence: CASSLGGLETQYF. This chain joins TRBV11-1 and TRBJ2-5; D possibly corresponds to TRBD2 (5 bases). There are 13 residues in the CDR3. V lost 1 base, J lost 5 bases, and 8 bases lay in between. The germline V gene encodes CDR1 SGHAT and CDR2 FQDESV (reference sequence).

The chain is built from TRBV27 and TRBJ2-4; the D gene is possibly TRBD1 (5 bases). The V end was cut by 3 bases, the J end by 8 bases, with 17 bases between. This CDR3 is built from 15 residues. Germline lookup yields CDR1 MNHEY and CDR2 SMNVEV (reference sequence). This CDR3 is CASSLWTRASHIQYF. The DNA for the CDR3 is TGTGCCAGCAGTTTGTGGACAAGGGCTTCTCACATTCAGTACTTC.

The table lists this clone with a count of one. The V and J genes are TRBV28 and TRBJ1-5; 11 bases map to TRBD1. The germline CDR1 and CDR2 sequences are MDHEN and SYDVKM. Losses at the gene ends were 9 bases for V and 7 bases for J; bases not matched to a gene: 5. The CDR3 length is 13 residues. The CDR3 DNA reads TGTGCCAGTGGACAGGGGGCATGGCAGCCCCAGCATTTT. This encodes CASGQGAWQPQHF.

The chain couples TRBV6-1 to TRBJ1-5; 7 bases map to TRBD1. CDR1 and CDR2 from the germline V gene are MNHNS and SASEGT. The CDR3 totals 14 residues. J was trimmed by 7 bases and V by 6 bases; bases with no gene match: 9. The CDR3 is CASRNRGFGQPQHF. The CDR3 nucleotides are TGTGCCAGCAGAAACAGGGGCTTCGGGCAGCCCCAGCATTTT.

J is TRBJ2-3 and V is TRBV5-1; 14 nucleotides agree with TRBD2. V shed 2 bases, J shed 1 base, and the junction held 3 bases outside the gene matches. CDR1 is SGHRS, CDR2 YFSETQ, per germline. This CDR3 has 17 residues. CDR3 region: CASSLGLAGGRTDTQYF. For the CDR3, the DNA is TGCGCCAGCAGCTTAGGACTAGCGGGGGGTCGCACAGATACGCAGTATTTT.

To note about this clone: The same CDR3 can be traced to other DNA sequences in this sample. The chain couples TRBV5-1 to TRBJ1-1, with D perhaps matching TRBD1 (6 bases). This CDR3 is built from 14 residues. Deletions cut 3 bases from V and 0 bases from J, with 9 bases between. Per germline, CDR1 SGHRS and CDR2 YFSETQ. This CDR3 is CASSYDRLNTEAFF. CDR3 coding DNA: TGCGCCAGCAGCTATGACAGGTTGAACACTGAAGCTTTCTTT.

This clone was seen a handful of times. The chain recombines TRBV5-1 with TRBJ2-2; TRBD1 is a possible D gene (6 bases). This CDR3 contains 13 residues. Germline CDR1 and CDR2: SGHRS and YFSETQ. V lost 2 bases to trimming and J lost 5 bases, with 7 bases between them. The CDR3 loop reads CASSLQGTGELFF. For the CDR3, the DNA is TGCGCCAGCAGCTTACAGGGAACCGGGGAGCTGTTTTTT.

This clone came up once. This sequence joins TRBV5-6 and TRBJ2-3; TRBD1 agrees at 7 bases. V trimming: 3 bases; J trimming: 0 bases; junction bases outside the gene matches: 1. Per germline, CDR1 SGHDT and CDR2 YYEEEE. This CDR3 has 14 residues. The CDR3 nucleotides are TGTGCCAGCAGCTGGGACAGCAGCACAGATACGCAGTATTTT. Amino acid sequence: CASSWDSSTDTQYF.

This clone appeared a few times. V and J are TRBV4-1 and TRBJ2-1; 11 bases fit TRBD2. The CDR3 contains 18 residues. The germline gives CDR1 MGHRA, CDR2 YSYEKL. Trimming took 4 bases from V and 1 from J; bases not matched to a gene: 9. CDR3 nucleotides: TGCGCCAGCAGCCCATCGACTTTAGCGGGGGGGTCCTACAATGAGCAGTTCTTC. Its protein product is CASSPSTLAGGSYNEQFF.

Here the CDR3 reads CASSENLILAGGEQYF. As DNA, the CDR3 is TGTGCCAGCAGTGAAAATTTGATCCTAGCGGGTGGGGAGCAGTACTTC. The chain combines TRBV6-1 with TRBJ2-7; 8 bases map to TRBD2. Germline-derived CDR1 and CDR2 are MNHNS and SASEGT. Germline trimming cut 2 bases from V and 7 bases from J; bases unmatched to any gene: 13. This CDR3 has 16 residues.

This clone was observed a single time. The chain is built from TRBV6-1 and TRBJ2-2, with a weak D call TRBD1 (7 bases). The germline gives CDR1 MNHNS, CDR2 SASEGT. V lost 3 bases and J 2 bases, leaving 10 bases between the germline ends. The CDR3 sequence is 15 residues long. CDR3 DNA sequence: TGTGCCAGCAGTGACAGGGGGGTAAACACCGGGGAGCTGTTTTTT. Protein sequence: CASSDRGVNTGELFF.

The sample holds a few counts of this clone. The V gene is TRBV18, the J gene TRBJ2-5; 8 bases align to TRBD2. CDR1 is KGHSH and CDR2 is LQKENI in the germline V gene. J was trimmed by 5 bases and V by 3 bases; bases with no gene match: 11. The CDR3 consists of 16 residues. The CDR3 DNA reads as TGTGCCAGCTCACCCTTGACTAGCGAGAGGCTTGAGACCCAGTACTTC. It is translated as CASSPLTSERLETQYF.

The chain employs TRBV4-1 and TRBJ2-3; D possibly corresponds to TRBD2 (5 bases). V shed 3 bases and J shed 9 bases, with 16 bases lying between them. Germline V gives CDR1 MGHRA, CDR2 YSYEKL. The CDR3 extends over 14 amino acids. DNA for the CDR3: TGCGCCAGCAGCCAGGAGCCTCTAGGAGGAACGCAGTATTTT. This sequence encodes CASSQEPLGGTQYF.

V is TRBV27 and J is TRBJ1-5; weak D call: TRBD1 (5 bases). The germline V gene encodes CDR1 MNHEY and CDR2 SMNVEV (reference sequence). CDR3 size: 14 residues. V was cut by 6 bases and J by 11 bases, with 20 bases left in between. The CDR3 nucleotides read TGTGCCAGCAGCCCGATACTCCAGGTAGGGGCCCAGCATTTT. Translation gives CASSPILQVGAQHF.

J is TRBJ2-1 and V is TRBV9; 10 bases are a match to TRBD2. The CDR3 runs to 15 residues. Germline values: CDR1 SGDLS, CDR2 YYNGEE. Trimming removed 3 bases from V and 8 bases from J; junction bases left unmatched: 8. For the CDR3, the DNA is TGTGCCAGCAGCGCCCTAGCGGGAGAGAGAGATGAGCAGTTCTTC. Translating gives CASSALAGERDEQFF.

This clone was seen a single time. The chain has TRBV2 and TRBJ2-1, with 12 bases identical to TRBD2. The germline V gene encodes CDR1 SNHLY and CDR2 FYNNEI. The V gene end was trimmed by 5 bases and the J gene end by 0 bases; junction bases not matched to a gene: 8. The CDR3 loop spans 18 amino acids. In DNA form, the CDR3 reads TGTGCCAGCAGTCACCGACTAGCGGGGGAGAGCTCCTACAATGAGCAGTTCTTC. Translated, it gives CASSHRLAGESSYNEQFF.

Here the CDR3 DNA reads TGTGCCAGCAGTTCGTATGACAGGAAGGGTTTCTATAGCAATCAGCCCCAGCATTTT. It translates to CASSSYDRKGFYSNQPQHF. The chain recombines TRBV28 with TRBJ1-5; tentatively, D is TRBD1 (6 bases). The CDR3 extends over 19 amino acids. The ends were cut back, 4 bases at V and 0 bases at J, with 22 bases in the middle. Germline values: CDR1 MDHEN, CDR2 SYDVKM.

The CDR3 loop is CASSRTGTSGRASLYNEQFF. The CDR3 DNA reads TGTGCCAGCAGCCGTACCGGGACTAGCGGGAGGGCCTCCCTTTACAATGAGCAGTTCTTC. The chain has TRBV7-6 and TRBJ2-1, with TRBD2 matching over 16 bases. Germline CDR1 and CDR2: SGHVS and FNYEAQ. This CDR3 contains 20 residues. V lost 5 bases, J lost 4 bases, and 14 bases stayed unmatched. Full variable domain (remainder filled in from reference TRBV7-6 and TRBJ2-1): GAGVSQSPRYKVTKRGQDVALRCDPISGHVSLYWYRQALGQGPEFLTYFNYEAQQDKSGLPNDRFSAERPEGSISTLTIQRTEQRDSAMYRCASSRTGTSGRASLYNEQFFGPGTRLTVL.